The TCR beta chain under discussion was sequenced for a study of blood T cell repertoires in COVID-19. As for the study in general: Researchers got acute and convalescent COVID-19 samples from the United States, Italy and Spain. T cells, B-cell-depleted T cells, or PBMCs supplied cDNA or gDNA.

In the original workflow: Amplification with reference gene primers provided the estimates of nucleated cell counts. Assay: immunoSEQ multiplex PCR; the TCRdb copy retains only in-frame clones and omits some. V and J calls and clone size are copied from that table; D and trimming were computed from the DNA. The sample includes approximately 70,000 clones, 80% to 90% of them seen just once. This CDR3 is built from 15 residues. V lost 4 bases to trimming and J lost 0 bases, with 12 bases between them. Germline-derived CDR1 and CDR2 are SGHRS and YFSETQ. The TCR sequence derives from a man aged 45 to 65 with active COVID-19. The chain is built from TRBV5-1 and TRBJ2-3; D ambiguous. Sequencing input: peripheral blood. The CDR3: CASSNSGGSTDTQYF. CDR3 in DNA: TGCGCCAGCAGCAACAGTGGTGGTAGCACAGATACGCAGTATTTT.